This T cell receptor (beta chain) was identified during a study of breast tumors, draining lymph nodes, adjacent tissues. Germline V gene sequence: CDR1 DFQATT, CDR2 SNEGSKA (reference sequence). V was shortened by 5 bases and J by 2 bases, with 10 bases between the two germline ends. The CDR3 has 12 residues. TCRdb called the multiplex PCR reads again in MiXCR, with one record for every CDR3 protein. In the table there are tens of thousands of distinct CDR3 sequences, approximately 31% of which are singletons. This clonotype was detected many times. Its specificity is not known. Breast cancer patients provided tissue from their axillary draining lymph nodes. Study results and caveats: Tumor TCR diversity was below lymph nodes but above nontumor tissue.

The source of this sequence is a female donor with breast cancer. Some clones in this sample may be carry-over from other donors' samples. Sequencing was performed on axillary lymph node tissue. V and J are TRBV20-1 and TRBJ2-7; the D is unclear. The CDR3 is CSAVAWTYEQYF. CDR3 sequence (DNA): TGCAGTGCTGTTGCATGGACCTACGAGCAGTACTTC.